This T cell receptor (beta chain) was sequenced in a study of naive and memory T cell subsets (dated by TCRdb to between 2016 and 2019). At the level of the whole study: The figure summarizing the skin biopsy and whole blood samples listed roughly ten blood donors, 7 tuberculin skin test biopsies and 3 saline control biopsies. PCR2 was typically performed as a SYBR Green qPCR that was stopped at a set threshold, although end-point PCR (approximately 6 cycles) could be used instead for low-input samples. Study-wide conclusions, independent of this receptor: The potential sensitivity of the RNA-based method to TCR transcript changes with T cell activation and differentiation was acknowledged.

The germline V gene supplies CDR1 SGHDN and CDR2 FVKESK. V gives up 0 bases and J gives up 6 bases, and the segment between their germline ends measures 12 bases. CDR3 length: 15 amino acids, cysteine to phenylalanine. Only the CDR3 DNA is retained, 45 bases long and in frame from the first base. Libraries were built with 5' RACE. The ligated cDNA was amplified in four rounds of PCR with nested alpha and beta constant region primers together with the SP2 primer. For the blood and skin samples, reverse transcription of TCR RNA was done with SuperScript IV along with alpha and beta constant region primers. An oligonucleotide carrying the Illumina SP2 primer and a UMI was ligated to the cDNA 3' end using T4 RNA ligase 1. The 12-nucleotide UMI was composed of two random hexamers separated by an eight-base spacer, which was included to prevent hairpin formation. TCR alpha and beta chain libraries were processed separately from the second PCR onward, with dual indexing for multiplexing. After pooling, the indexed libraries were analyzed by capillary electrophoresis and sequenced on either an Illumina MiSeq or NextSeq. Libraries were spiked with PhiX DNA at roughly 5-7% so that base diversity was increased and cluster recognition was improved. On the study's bioinformatics: Demultiplexor extracted UMIs from read 2, combined them with read 1 TCR sequence, and split reads by sample indices. V and J genes and V-J junctions were identified by Decombinator, which gave every TCR a five-part identifier that included V and J deletions. Collapsinator used UMIs to correct sequencing errors and PCR amplification heterogeneity, yielding UMI-based abundance per TCR. CDR3Translator converted identifiers to nucleotide sequence, translated to amino acids, and extracted CDR3 regions using terminal motifs. Error-corrected counts of alpha and beta TCRs from blood and skin were compared after being normalized to the amount of input RNA. The public reads were reanalyzed by TCRdb: fastp trimming at Q25, MiXCR alignment, in-frame beta chains only. Rows are unified per CDR3 protein, each entry keeping the most common DNA and genes. What appears here as the V and J calls and clone size reflects TCRdb's work, not the paper's. The sample table holds approximately 52,000 distinct CDR3 sequences, of which around 4.7% were seen once. The leading ten clones occupy roughly 0.8% of the sample.

Using 3' ligation of a UMI-containing oligonucleotide to TCR cDNA, the study laid out a robust and sensitive protocol to amplify, sequence and analyze TCRs. For whole blood analysis, approximately 2.5 ml of peripheral blood was collected from healthy adult volunteers into Tempus tubes, and RNA was extracted following the manufacturer's instructions. Total RNA was treated with RQ1 DNase, without cell sorting, prior to reverse transcription, with an input of roughly 1 to 1000 ng being targeted. Skin biopsy and whole blood libraries were made to test pipeline robustness in samples where T cells form a minority population. This clonotype has at least ten counts. It lacks a known antigen. Base quality data are lacking; no much larger clone is found one base away.

The rearrangement combines TRBV14 with TRBJ2-1; TRBD2 is a weak D gene call, 6 bases matching. This sequence originates from a female donor in good health. The nucleotides are TGTGCCAGCAGCCAAGACATAGGGCGGGGCAATGAGCAGTTCTTC. Translated, it gives CASSQDIGRGNEQFF.